This TCR beta chain is drawn from a study of blood T cells in healthy people across ages. This clonotype has only a few counts. Combining a sample-barcoded 5' primer with a J-beta primer mix, a second PCR ran for roughly 6 to 12 cycles. TCRdb reprocessed the 5' RACE reads with MiXCR, giving one entry per CDR3 protein. This sample carries about 1,400,000 distinct CDR3 sequences, roughly 40% of them seen once, and the ten largest clones take roughly 7.9%. There are 13 residues in the CDR3. V gave up 0 bases and J gave up 7 bases, with 9 bases separating them. Germline V CDR1 and CDR2: MNHEY, SVGAGI. The V gene is TRBV6-5, the J gene TRBJ1-1; D is unclear. The clonotype comes from a woman between 18 and 29 years old in good health. The sample was blood. The CDR3 coding sequence is TGTGCCAGCAGTTACTCGAGTTTGGGTGAAGCTTTCTTT. This codes for CASSYSSLGEAFF.